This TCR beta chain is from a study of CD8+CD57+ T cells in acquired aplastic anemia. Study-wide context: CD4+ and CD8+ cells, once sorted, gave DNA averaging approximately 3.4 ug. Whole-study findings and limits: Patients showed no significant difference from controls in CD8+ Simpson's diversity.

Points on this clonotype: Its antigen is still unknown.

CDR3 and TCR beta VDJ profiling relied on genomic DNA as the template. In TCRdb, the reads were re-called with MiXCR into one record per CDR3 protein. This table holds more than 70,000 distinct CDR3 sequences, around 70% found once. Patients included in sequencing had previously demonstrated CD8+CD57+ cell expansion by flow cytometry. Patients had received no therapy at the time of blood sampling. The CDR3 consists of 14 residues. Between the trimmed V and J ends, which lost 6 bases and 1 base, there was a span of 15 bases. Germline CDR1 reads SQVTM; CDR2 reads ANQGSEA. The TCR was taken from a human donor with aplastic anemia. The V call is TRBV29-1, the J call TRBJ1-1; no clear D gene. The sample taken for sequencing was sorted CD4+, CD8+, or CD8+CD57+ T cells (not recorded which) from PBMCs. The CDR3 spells CSVGLSAANTEAFF. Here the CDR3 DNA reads TGCAGCGTCGGACTTTCGGCAGCGAACACTGAAGCTTTCTTT.